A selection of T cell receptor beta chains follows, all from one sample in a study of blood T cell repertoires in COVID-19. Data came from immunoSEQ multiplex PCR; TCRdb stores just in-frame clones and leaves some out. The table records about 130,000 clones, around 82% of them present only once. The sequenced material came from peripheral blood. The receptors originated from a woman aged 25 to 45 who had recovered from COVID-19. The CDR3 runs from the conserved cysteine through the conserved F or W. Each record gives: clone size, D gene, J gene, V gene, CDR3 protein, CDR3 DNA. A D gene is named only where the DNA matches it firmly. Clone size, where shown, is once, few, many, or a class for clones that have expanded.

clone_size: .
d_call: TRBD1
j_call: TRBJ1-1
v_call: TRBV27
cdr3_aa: CASSLPGQGAVEAFF
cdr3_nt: TGTGCCAGCAGTTTACCGGGACAGGGGGCGGTTGAAGCTTTCTTT

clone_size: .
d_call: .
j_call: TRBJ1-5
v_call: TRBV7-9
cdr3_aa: CASSSTESNEPQHF
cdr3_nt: TGTGCCAGCAGCTCGACAGAGAGTAATGAGCCCCAGCATTTT

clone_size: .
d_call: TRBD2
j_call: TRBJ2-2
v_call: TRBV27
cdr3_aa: CASSLSWGTMNTGELFF
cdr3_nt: TGTGCCAGCAGTTTATCGTGGGGGACTATGAACACCGGGGAGCTGTTTTTT

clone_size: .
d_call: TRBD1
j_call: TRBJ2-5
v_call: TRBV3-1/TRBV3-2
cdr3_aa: CASSRLTGASETQYF
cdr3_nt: TGTGCCAGCAGCCGTCTAACAGGGGCCTCAGAGACCCAGTACTTC

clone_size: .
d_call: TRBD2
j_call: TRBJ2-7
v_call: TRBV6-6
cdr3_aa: CASSYGTSGGTYEQYF
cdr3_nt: TGTGCCAGCAGTTACGGGACTAGCGGGGGAACCTACGAGCAGTACTTC

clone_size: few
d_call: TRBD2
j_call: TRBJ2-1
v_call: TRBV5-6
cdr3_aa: CASSSGLAGVSNEQFF
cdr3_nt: TGTGCCAGCAGCTCCGGACTAGCGGGAGTCAGTAATGAGCAGTTCTTC

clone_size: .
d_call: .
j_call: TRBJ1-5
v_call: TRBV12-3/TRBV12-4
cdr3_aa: CASSADYQPQHF
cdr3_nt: TGTGCCAGCAGCGCCGACTATCAGCCCCAGCATTTT

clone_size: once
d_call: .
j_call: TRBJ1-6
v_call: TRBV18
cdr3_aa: CASSPSRHQPLHF
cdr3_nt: TGTGCCAGCTCACCTTCCCGCCACCAGCCCCTCCACTTT

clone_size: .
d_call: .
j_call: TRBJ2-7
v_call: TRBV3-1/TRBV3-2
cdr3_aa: CASSQIRYSGYEQYF
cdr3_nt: TGTGCCAGCAGCCAAATTCGATACAGCGGCTACGAGCAGTACTTC

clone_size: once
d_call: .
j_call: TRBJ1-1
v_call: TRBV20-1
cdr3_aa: CSASRGVNTEAFF
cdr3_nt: TGCAGTGCTAGTCGCGGTGTGAACACTGAAGCTTTCTTT

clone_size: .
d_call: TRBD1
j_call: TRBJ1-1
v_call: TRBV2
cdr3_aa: CASRRQGSVNTEAFF
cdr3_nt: TGTGCCAGCAGGAGACAGGGAAGCGTGAACACTGAAGCTTTCTTT

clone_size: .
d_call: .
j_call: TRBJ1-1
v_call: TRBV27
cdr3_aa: CASSPPSQAEAFF
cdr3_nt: TGTGCCAGCAGTCCCCCCAGCCAGGCTGAAGCTTTCTTT

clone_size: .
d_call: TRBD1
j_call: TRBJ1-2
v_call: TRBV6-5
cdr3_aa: CASSRTGEDYGYTF
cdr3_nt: TGTGCCAGCAGTCGGACAGGGGAGGACTATGGCTACACCTTC

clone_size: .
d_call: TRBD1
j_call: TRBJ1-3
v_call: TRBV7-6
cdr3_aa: CASSPATGLPGNTIYF
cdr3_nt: TGTGCCAGCAGCCCCGCGACAGGGCTGCCTGGAAACACCATATATTTT

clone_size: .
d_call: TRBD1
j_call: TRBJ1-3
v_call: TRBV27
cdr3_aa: CASSPLTTGPSGNTIYF
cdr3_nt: TGTGCCAGCAGTCCCCTGACGACAGGGCCCTCTGGAAACACCATATATTTT

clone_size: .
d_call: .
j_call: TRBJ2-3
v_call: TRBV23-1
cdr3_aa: CASSPDSITDTQYF
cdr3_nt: TGCGCCAGCAGTCCCGACAGTATAACCGATACGCAGTATTTT

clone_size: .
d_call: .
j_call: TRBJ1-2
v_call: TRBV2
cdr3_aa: CASSGESDKGRGYTF
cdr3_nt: TGTGCCAGCAGTGGGGAATCGGACAAGGGTCGTGGCTACACCTTC

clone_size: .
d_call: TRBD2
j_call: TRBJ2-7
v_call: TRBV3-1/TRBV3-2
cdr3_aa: CASSQLAGYEQYF
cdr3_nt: TGTGCCAGCAGCCAACTAGCGGGATACGAGCAGTACTTC

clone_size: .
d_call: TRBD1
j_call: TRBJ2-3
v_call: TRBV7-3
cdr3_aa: CASSSTGGVTDTQYF
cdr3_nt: TGTGCCAGCAGCTCGACAGGGGGCGTCACAGATACGCAGTATTTT

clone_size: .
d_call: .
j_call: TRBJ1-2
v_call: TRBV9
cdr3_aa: CASSPGGRVDYGYTF
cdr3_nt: TGTGCCAGCAGCCCTGGGGGCAGGGTAGACTATGGCTACACCTTC

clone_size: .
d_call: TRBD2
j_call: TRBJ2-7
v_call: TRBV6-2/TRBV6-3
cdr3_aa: CASSYLAGGDEQYF
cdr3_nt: TGTGCCAGCAGTTATCTAGCGGGAGGCGACGAGCAGTACTTC

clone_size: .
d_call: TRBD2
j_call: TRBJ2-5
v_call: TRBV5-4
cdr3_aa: CASSPGLASKETQYF
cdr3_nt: TGTGCCAGCAGCCCCGGACTAGCGTCGAAAGAGACCCAGTACTTC

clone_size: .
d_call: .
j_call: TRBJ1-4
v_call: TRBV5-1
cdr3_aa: CASSLESGLHEKLFF
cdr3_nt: TGCGCCAGCAGCTTGGAGTCTGGGCTGCATGAAAAACTGTTTTTT

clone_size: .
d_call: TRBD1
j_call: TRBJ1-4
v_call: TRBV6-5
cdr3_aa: CASSYTGESNEKLFF
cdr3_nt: TGTGCCAGCAGTTATACAGGGGAGTCTAATGAAAAACTGTTTTTT

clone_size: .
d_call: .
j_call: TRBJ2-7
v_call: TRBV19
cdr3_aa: CASSIGWGGLAYEQYF
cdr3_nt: TGTGCCAGTAGTATCGGTTGGGGAGGCTTAGCCTACGAGCAGTACTTC

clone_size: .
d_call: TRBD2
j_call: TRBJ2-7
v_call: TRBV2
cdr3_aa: CASRTLAGGSPYEQYF
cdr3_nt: TGTGCCAGCAGGACCCTAGCGGGGGGGTCACCCTACGAGCAGTACTTC

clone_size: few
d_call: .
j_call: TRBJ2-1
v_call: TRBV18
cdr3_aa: CASSPLEGLADVGFF
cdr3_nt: TGTGCCAGCTCACCGCTGGAGGGTTTGGCGGACGTCGGATTCTTC

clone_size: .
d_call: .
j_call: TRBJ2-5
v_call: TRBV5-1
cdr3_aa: CASSLGGRSQGQETQYF
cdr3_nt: TGCGCCAGCAGCTTGGGGGGAAGAAGCCAGGGGCAAGAGACCCAGTACTTC

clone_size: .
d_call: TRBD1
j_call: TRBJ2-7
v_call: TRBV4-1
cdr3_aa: CASSQPGTGINEQYF
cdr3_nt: TGCGCCAGCAGCCAGCCCGGGACAGGGATTAACGAGCAGTACTTC

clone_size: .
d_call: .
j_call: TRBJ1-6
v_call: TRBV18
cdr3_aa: CASSPSQGADSPLHF
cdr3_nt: TGTGCCAGCTCACCGTCTCAAGGGGCTGATTCACCCCTCCACTTT

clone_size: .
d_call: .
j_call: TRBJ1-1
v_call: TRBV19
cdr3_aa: CASSIGTANTEAFF
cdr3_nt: TGTGCCAGTAGTATAGGGACAGCGAACACTGAAGCTTTCTTT

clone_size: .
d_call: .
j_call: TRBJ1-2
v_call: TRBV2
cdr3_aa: CASSTQTGPSMGYTF
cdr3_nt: TGTGCCAGCTCTACCCAAACTGGGCCTTCTATGGGCTACACCTTC

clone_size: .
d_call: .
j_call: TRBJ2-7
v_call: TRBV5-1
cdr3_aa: CASSWRDPSSYEQYF
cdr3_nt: TGCGCCAGCAGCTGGAGGGACCCGAGCTCCTACGAGCAGTACTTC

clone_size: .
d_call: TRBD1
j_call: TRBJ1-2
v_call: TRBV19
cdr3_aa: CASSIGGQVGYGYTF
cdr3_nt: TGTGCCAGTAGTATAGGAGGACAGGTCGGCTATGGCTACACCTTC

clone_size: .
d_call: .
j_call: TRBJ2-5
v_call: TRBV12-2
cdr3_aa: CASRLARAGYF
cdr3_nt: TGTGCAAGTCGCTTAGCGCGGGCAGGTTACTTC

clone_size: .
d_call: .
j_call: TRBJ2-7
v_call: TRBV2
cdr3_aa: CASSDRGHEQYF
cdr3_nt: TGTGCCAGCAGTGATAGGGGCCACGAGCAGTACTTC

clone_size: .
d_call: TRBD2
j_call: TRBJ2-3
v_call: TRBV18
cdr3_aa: CASSPRVLAGGTDTQYF
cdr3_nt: TGTGCCAGCTCACCACGGGTACTAGCGGGGGGCACAGATACGCAGTATTTT

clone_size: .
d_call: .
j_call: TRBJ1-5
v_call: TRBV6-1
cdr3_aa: CASSEAAQGKPQHF
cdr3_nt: TGTGCCAGCAGTGAAGCGGCACAGGGAAAACCCCAGCATTTT

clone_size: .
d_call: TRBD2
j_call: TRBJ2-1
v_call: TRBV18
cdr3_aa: CASSPPTSGGDPFF
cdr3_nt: TGTGCCAGCTCACCCCCCACTAGCGGGGGAGATCCGTTCTTC

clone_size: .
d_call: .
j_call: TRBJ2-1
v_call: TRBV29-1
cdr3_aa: CSVSRGSNNNEQFF
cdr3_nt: TGCAGCGTCTCCCGGGGGAGCAACAACAATGAGCAGTTCTTC

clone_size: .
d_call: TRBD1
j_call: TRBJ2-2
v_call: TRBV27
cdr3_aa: CASSKTGVSTGELFF
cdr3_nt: TGTGCCAGCAGCAAGACAGGGGTTAGCACCGGGGAGCTGTTTTTT

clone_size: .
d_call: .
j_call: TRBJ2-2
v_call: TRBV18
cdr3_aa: CASSPGRENTGELFF
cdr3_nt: TGTGCCAGCTCCCCCGGGCGGGAGAACACCGGGGAGCTGTTTTTT

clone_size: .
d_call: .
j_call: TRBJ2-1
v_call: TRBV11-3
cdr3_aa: CASSLDYSASPYEQFF
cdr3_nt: TGTGCCAGCAGCTTAGATTATAGCGCATCCCCCTATGAGCAGTTCTTC

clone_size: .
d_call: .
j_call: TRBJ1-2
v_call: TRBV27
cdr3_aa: CASSFWGGNGYTF
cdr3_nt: TGTGCCAGCAGTTTTTGGGGGGGAAATGGCTACACCTTC

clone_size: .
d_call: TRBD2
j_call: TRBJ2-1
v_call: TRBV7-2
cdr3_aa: CASSWSGSGTYNEQFF
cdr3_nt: TGTGCCAGCAGCTGGAGCGGGAGTGGGACCTACAATGAGCAGTTCTTC

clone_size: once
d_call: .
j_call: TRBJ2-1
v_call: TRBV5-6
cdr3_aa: CASSGRWQEQFF
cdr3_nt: TGTGCCAGCAGCGGGAGGTGGCAGGAGCAGTTCTTC

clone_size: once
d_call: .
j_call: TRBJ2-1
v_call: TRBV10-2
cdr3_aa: CASFDQGYLNEQFF
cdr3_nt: TGCGCCAGCTTCGACCAGGGCTACCTCAACGAGCAGTTCTTC

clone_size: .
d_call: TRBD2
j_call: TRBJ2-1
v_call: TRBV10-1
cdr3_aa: CASSESSSGRDEQFF
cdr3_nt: TGCGCCAGCAGTGAGTCGTCTAGCGGGAGGGATGAGCAGTTCTTC

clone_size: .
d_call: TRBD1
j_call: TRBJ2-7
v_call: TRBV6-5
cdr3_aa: CASSSPGQSYEQYF
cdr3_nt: TGTGCCAGCAGCTCACCGGGACAGTCCTACGAGCAGTACTTC

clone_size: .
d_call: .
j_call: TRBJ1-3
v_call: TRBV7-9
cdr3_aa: CASSPGLGNTIYF
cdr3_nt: TGTGCCAGCAGCCCGGGGTTGGGAAACACCATATATTTT

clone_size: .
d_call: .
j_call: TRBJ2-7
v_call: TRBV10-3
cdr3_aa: CAISEGGAGKNEQYF
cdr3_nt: TGTGCCATCAGTGAAGGAGGGGCGGGTAAAAACGAGCAGTACTTC

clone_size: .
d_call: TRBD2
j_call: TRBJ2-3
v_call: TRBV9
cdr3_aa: CASSGLAGGSDTQYF
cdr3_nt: TGTGCCAGCAGCGGACTAGCGGGGGGGTCAGATACGCAGTATTTT

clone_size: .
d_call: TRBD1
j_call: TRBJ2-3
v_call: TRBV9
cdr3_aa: CASSPPYAGGLGTDTQYF
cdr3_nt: TGTGCCAGCAGCCCACCCTACGCAGGGGGCTTGGGTACAGATACGCAGTATTTT